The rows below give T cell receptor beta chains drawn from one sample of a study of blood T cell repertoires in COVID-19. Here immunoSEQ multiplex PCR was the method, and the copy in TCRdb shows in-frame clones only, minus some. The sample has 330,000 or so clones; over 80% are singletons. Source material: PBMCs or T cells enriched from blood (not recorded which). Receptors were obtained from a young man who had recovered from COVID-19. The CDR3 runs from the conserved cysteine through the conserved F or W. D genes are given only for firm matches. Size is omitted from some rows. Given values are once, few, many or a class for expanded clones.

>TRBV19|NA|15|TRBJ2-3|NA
TGTGCCAGTAGTACCGCAGGGGACGGCACAGATACGCAGTATTTT
CASSTAGDGTDTQYF
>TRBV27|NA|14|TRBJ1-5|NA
TGTGCCAGCAGTTTAACATATAGCAATCAGCCCCAGCATTTT
CASSLTYSNQPQHF
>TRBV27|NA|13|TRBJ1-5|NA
TGTGCCAGCAGTTTACGGGACAATCAGCCCCAGCATTTT
CASSLRDNQPQHF
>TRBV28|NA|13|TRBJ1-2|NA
TGTGCCAGCAGTTTATTATCGGTATTTGGCTACACCTTC
CASSLLSVFGYTF
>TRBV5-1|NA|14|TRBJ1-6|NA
TGCGCCAGCAGCACCCGGACAGTTAATTCACCCCTCCACTTT
CASSTRTVNSPLHF
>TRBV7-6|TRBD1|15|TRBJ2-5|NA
TGTGCCAGCAGCTTTAACAGGGGATCGGGGGAGACCCAGTACTTC
CASSFNRGSGETQYF
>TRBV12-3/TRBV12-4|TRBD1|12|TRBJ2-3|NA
TGTGCCAGCACCACAGGGGCAGATACGCAGTATTTT
CASTTGADTQYF
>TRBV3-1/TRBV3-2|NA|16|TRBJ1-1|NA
TGTGCCAGCAGCCAAGATCGTTCCCCCGGGGACACTGAAGCTTTCTTT
CASSQDRSPGDTEAFF
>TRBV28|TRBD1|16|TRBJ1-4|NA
TGTGCCAGCAGTTCTAGACAGGGCGTTTCGGTTGAAAAACTGTTTTTT
CASSSRQGVSVEKLFF
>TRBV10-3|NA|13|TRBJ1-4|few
TGTGCCAGTACAGACGGAATTAATGAAAAACTGTTTTTT
CASTDGINEKLFF
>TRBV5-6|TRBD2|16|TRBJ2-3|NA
TGTGCCAGCACCCCTGTCGGGGGGAGTCGCACAGATACGCAGTATTTT
CASTPVGGSRTDTQYF
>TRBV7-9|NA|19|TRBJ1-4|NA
TGTGCCAGCAGCTCCAGGACAGCTCAACTGGGGATTTATAATGAAAAACTGTTTTTT
CASSSRTAQLGIYNEKLFF
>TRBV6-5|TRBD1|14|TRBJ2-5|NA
TGTGCCAGCAGGCTAACAGGGGTCGGGGAGACCCAGTACTTC
CASRLTGVGETQYF
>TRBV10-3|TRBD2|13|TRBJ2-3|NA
TGTGCCACTACTAGCGGGGAGACAGATACGCAGTATTTT
CATTSGETDTQYF
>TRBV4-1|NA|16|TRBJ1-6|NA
TGCGCCAGCAGCCCCCGACAGAGCTCCTATAATTCACCCCTCCACTTT
CASSPRQSSYNSPLHF
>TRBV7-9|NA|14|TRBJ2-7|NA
TGTGCCAGCACCCCAAAGGGACAACCCTACGAGCAGTACTTC
CASTPKGQPYEQYF
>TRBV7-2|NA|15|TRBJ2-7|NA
TGTGCCAGCAGCTTAGCCGGGACAACATCCTACGAGCAGTACTTC
CASSLAGTTSYEQYF
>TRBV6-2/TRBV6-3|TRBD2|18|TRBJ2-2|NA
TGTGCCAGCAGTAAAACCCCCCCGGGACTACCTCCGACCGGGGAGCTGTTTTTT
CASSKTPPGLPPTGELFF
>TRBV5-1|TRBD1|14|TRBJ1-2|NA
TGCGCCAGCAGCCTATCGGACAGGGTTTATGGCTACACCTTC
CASSLSDRVYGYTF
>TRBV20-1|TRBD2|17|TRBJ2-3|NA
TGCAGTGCTAGTGGCCAGCTCGGCGGGGGGGGCACAGATACGCAGTATTTT
CSASGQLGGGGTDTQYF
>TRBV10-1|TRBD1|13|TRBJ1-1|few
TGCGCCAGCAGTGACAGGGGGCTCACTGAAGCTTTCTTT
CASSDRGLTEAFF
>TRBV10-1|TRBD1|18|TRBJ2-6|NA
TGCGCCAGCAGTGACCGGGACAGGGGGAGGTCTGGGGCCAACGTCCTGACTTTC
CASSDRDRGRSGANVLTF
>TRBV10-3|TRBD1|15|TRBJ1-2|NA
TGTGCCATCAGTGAGAACCGACAGGGATCCTATGGCTACACCTTC
CAISENRQGSYGYTF
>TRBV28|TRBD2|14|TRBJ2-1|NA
TGTGCCAGCAGGACGGGGGGGCGTTACAATGAGCAGTTCTTC
CASRTGGRYNEQFF
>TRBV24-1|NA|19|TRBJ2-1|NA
TGTGCCACCAGTGATTCCGGAGCACTTGGGGGCACCTCCTACAATGAGCAGTTCTTC
CATSDSGALGGTSYNEQFF
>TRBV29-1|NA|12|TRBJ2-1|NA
TGCAGCGCACAGACATTCTACAATGAGCAGTTCTTC
CSAQTFYNEQFF
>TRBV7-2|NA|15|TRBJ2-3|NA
TGTGCCAGCAGCTTTAGAACTAGCCCCACAGATACGCAGTATTTT
CASSFRTSPTDTQYF
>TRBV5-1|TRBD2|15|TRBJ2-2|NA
TGCGCCAGCAGCCCGGGGACTAGCGGGTCCGGGGAGCTGTTTTTT
CASSPGTSGSGELFF
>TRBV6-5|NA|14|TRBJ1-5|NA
TGTGCCAGCAGAGCCAGCGTCGTCAATCAGCCCCAGCATTTT
CASRASVVNQPQHF
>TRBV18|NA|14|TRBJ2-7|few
TGTGCCAGCTCACCACAGGTGGACAGCTACGAGCAGTACTTC
CASSPQVDSYEQYF
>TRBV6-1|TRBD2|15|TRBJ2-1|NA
TGTGCCAGCAGTGAGATAGCGGGGGTCTACAATGAGCAGTTCTTC
CASSEIAGVYNEQFF
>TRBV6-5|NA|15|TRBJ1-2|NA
TGTGCCAGCAGGAAGGGGGACCCGTCCTTTTATGGCTACACCTTC
CASRKGDPSFYGYTF
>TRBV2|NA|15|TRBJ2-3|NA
TGTGCCAGCAGTGAAACCGCGGGTAAGGCAGATACGCAGTATTTT
CASSETAGKADTQYF
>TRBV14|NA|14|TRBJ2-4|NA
TGTGCCAGCAGCCAAGGTCTAGCCAAAAACATTCAGTACTTC
CASSQGLAKNIQYF
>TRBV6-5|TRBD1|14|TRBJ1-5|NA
TGTGCCAGCAGCTGGACAGGGGGCAATCAGCCCCAGCATTTT
CASSWTGGNQPQHF
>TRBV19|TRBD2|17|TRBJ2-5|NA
TGTGCCAGTAGTATAAAAGGAACTAGCGGGTACCAAGAGACCCAGTACTTC
CASSIKGTSGYQETQYF
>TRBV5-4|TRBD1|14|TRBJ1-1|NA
TGTGCCAGCACCCGGACAGGGGGGGAGGTTGAAGCTTTCTTT
CASTRTGGEVEAFF
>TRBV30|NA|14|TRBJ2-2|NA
TGTGCCTGGAGTGTTCTACCGAACACCGGGGAGCTGTTTTTT
CAWSVLPNTGELFF
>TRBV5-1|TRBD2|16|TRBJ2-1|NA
TGCGCCAGCAGCTTGGGACTAGCGGGGGTTTACAATGAGCAGTTCTTC
CASSLGLAGVYNEQFF
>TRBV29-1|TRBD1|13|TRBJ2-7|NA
TGCAGCGTTCCGACAGGGAGCTCCTACGAGCAGTACTTC
CSVPTGSSYEQYF